The 3 T cell receptor beta chains given below trace back to one sample, sequenced in a study of blood T cell repertoires in COVID-19. Only in-frame clones appear in the TCRdb table, and some are missing; sequencing was by immunoSEQ multiplex PCR. This table holds 490,000 or so clones, approximately 90% found once. The sample taken for sequencing was PBMCs or T cells enriched from blood (not recorded which). The receptors originated from an older woman who had recovered from COVID-19.

This clone was seen once. This chain links TRBV20-1 with TRBJ1-1; D is possibly TRBD1 (6 bases). The ends were cut back, 3 bases at V and 0 bases at J, with 14 bases in the middle. CDR1 is DFQATT and CDR2 is SNEGSKA in the germline V gene (reference sequence). The CDR3 extends over 15 amino acids. DNA of the CDR3: TGCAGTGCTAGTTTGGCAGGGGCTATGAACACTGAAGCTTTCTTT. Protein product: CSASLAGAMNTEAFF.

This chain joins TRBV18 and TRBJ1-1; 11 bases match TRBD1. CDR1 is KGHSH, CDR2 LQKENI, per germline. The CDR3 totals 15 residues. The trim removed 3 bases at V and 4 bases at J, leaving 4 bases unmatched. The CDR3 is CASSPAGTGGTEAFF. In nucleotides, the CDR3 is TGTGCCAGCTCACCCGCCGGGACAGGGGGCACTGAAGCTTTCTTT.

This clone has just one count. This sequence joins TRBV4-1 and TRBJ2-7, with 7 bases matching TRBD2. This CDR3 is built from 16 residues. The germline gives CDR1 MGHRA, CDR2 YSYEKL. V lost 2 bases and J lost 6; bases outside the gene matches: 13. CDR3 DNA: TGCGCCAGCAGCCAAAGGGCGGGGACTATACCCTTCGAGCAGTACTTC. This encodes CASSQRAGTIPFEQYF.